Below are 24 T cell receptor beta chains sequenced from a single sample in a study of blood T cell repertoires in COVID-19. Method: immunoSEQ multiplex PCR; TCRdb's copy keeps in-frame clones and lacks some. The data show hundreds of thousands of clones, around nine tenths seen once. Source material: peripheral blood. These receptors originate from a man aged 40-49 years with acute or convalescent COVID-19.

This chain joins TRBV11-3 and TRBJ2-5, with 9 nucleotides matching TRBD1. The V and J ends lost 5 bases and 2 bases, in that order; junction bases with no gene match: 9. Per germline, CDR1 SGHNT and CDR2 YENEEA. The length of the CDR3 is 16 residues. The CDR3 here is CASSPGQGQDQETQYF. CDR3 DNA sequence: TGTGCCAGCAGCCCAGGACAGGGGCAGGATCAAGAGACCCAGTACTTC.

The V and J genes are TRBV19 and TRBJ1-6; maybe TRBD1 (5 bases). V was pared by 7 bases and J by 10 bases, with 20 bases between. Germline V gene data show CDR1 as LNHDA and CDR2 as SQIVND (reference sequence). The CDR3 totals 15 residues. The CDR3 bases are TGTGCCAGTACTACTTGGGGGGGGAGGCAATCACCCCTCCACTTT. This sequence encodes CASTTWGGRQSPLHF.

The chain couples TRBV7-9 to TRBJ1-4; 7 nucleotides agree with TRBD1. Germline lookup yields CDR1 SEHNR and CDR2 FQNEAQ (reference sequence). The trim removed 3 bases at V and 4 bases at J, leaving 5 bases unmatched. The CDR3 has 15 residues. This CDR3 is CASSFKGTDNEKLFF. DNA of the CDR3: TGTGCCAGCAGCTTTAAAGGGACAGATAATGAAAAACTGTTTTTT.

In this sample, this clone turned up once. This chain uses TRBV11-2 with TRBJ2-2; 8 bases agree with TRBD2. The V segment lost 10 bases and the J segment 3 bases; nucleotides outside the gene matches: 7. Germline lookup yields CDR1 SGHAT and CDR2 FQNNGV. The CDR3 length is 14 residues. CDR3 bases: TGTGCCACCAGACTAGCGTCCTACACCGGGGAGCTGTTTTTT. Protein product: CATRLASYTGELFF.

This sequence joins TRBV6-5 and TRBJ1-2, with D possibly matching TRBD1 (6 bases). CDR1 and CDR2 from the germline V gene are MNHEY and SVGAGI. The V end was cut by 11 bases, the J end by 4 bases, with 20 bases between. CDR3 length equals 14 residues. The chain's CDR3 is CAGKGEWPGYGYTF. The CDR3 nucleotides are TGTGCCGGAAAGGGGGAGTGGCCCGGCTATGGCTACACCTTC.

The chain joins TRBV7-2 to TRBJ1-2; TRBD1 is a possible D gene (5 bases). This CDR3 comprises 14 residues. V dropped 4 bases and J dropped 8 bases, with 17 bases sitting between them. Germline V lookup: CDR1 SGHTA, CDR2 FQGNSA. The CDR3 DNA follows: TGTGCCAGCAGCTCCGCGGGACCCAGGTCGGGCTACACCTTC. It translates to CASSSAGPRSGYTF.

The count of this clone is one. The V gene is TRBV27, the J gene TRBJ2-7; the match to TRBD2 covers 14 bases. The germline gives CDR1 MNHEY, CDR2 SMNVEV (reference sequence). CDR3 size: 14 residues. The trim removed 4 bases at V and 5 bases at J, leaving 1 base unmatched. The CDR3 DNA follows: TGTGCCAGCAGTTCGGGACTAGCGGGAGACGAGCAGTACTTC. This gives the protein CASSSGLAGDEQYF.

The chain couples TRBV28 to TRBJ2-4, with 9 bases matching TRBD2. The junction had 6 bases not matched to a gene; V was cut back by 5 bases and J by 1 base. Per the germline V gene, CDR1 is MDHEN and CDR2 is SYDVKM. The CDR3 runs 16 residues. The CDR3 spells CASSLGLARAKNIQYF. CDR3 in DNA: TGTGCCAGCAGTCTCGGACTAGCGAGGGCCAAAAACATTCAGTACTTC.

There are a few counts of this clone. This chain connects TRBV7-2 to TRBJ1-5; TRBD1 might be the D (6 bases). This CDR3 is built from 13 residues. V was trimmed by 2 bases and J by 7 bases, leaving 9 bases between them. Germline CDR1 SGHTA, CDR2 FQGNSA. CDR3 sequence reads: CASSLRRGQPQHF. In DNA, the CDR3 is TGTGCCAGCAGCTTACGCAGGGGCCAGCCCCAGCATTTT.

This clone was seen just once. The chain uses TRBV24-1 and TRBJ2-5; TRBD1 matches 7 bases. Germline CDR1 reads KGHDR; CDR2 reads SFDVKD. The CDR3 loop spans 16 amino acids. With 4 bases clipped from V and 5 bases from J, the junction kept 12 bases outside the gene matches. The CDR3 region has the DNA TGTGCCACCAGTGACCTTCCCCAACAGGGGTTTGAGACCCAGTACTTC. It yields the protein CATSDLPQQGFETQYF.

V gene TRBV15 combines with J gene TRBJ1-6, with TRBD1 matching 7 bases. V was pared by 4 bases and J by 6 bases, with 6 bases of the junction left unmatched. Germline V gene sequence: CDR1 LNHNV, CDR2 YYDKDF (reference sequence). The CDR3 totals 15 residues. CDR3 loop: CATSKPGQINSPLHF. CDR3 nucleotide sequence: TGTGCCACCAGCAAACCGGGACAGATTAATTCACCCCTCCACTTT. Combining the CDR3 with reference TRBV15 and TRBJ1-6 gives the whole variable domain DAMVIQNPRYQVTQFGKPVTLSCSQTLNHNVMYWYQQKSSQAPKLLFHYYDKDFNNEADTPDNFQSRRPNTSFCFLDIRSPGLGDTAMYLCATSKPGQINSPLHFGNGTRLTVT.

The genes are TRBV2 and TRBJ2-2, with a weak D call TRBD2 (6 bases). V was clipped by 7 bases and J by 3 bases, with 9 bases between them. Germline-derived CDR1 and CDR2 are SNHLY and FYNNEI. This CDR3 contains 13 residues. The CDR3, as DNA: TGTGCCAGCACGGGAGTTGACACCGGGGAGCTGTTTTTT. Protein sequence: CASTGVDTGELFF. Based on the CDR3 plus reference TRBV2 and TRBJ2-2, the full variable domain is EPEVTQTPSHQVTQMGQEVILRCVPISNHLYFYWYRQILGQKVEFLVSFYNNEISEKSEIFDDQFSVERPDGSNFTLKIRSTKLEDSAMYFCASTGVDTGELFFGEGSRLTVL.

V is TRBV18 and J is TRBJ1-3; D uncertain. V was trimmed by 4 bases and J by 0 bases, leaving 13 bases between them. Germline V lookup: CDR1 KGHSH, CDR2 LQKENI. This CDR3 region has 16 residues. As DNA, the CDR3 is TGTGCCAGCTCACAGGAACACCGGGACTCTGGAAACACCATATATTTT. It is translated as CASSQEHRDSGNTIYF. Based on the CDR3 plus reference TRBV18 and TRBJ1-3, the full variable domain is NAGVMQNPRHLVRRRGQEARLRCSPMKGHSHVYWYRQLPEEGLKFMVYLQKENIIDESGMPKERFSAEFPKEGPSILRIQQVVRGDSAAYFCASSQEHRDSGNTIYFGEGSWLTVV.

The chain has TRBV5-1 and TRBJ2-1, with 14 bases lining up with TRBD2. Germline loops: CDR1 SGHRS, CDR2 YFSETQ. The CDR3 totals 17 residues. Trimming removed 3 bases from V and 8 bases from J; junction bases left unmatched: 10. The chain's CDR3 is CASSSQTSGGAGDEQFF. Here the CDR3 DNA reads TGCGCCAGCAGCTCCCAGACTAGCGGGGGGGCCGGGGATGAGCAGTTCTTC.

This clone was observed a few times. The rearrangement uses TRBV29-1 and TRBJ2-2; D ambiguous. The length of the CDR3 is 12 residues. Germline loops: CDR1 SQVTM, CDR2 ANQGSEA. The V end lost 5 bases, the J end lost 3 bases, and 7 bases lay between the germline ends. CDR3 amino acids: CSVLQYTGELFF. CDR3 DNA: TGCAGCGTTCTCCAGTACACCGGGGAGCTGTTTTTT.

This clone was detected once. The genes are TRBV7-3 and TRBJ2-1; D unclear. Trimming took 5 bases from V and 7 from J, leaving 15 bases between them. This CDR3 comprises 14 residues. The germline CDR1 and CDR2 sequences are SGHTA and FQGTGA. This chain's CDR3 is CASSLSAESNEQFF. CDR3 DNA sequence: TGTGCCAGCAGCCTCTCTGCCGAGTCGAATGAGCAGTTCTTC.

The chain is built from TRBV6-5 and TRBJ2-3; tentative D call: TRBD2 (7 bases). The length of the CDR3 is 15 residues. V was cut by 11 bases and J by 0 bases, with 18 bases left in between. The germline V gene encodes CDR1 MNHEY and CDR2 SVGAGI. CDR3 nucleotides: TGTGCCGTAAGAGGGGGGGATCTTAGCACAGATACGCAGTATTTT. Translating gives CAVRGGDLSTDTQYF.

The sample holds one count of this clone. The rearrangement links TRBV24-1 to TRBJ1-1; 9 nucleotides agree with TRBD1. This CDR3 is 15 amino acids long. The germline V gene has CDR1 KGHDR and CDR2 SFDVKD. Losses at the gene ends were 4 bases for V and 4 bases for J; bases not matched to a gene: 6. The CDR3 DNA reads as TGTGCCACCAGTGAGGCGGGACAGGGTGGCACTGAAGCTTTCTTT. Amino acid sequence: CATSEAGQGGTEAFF.

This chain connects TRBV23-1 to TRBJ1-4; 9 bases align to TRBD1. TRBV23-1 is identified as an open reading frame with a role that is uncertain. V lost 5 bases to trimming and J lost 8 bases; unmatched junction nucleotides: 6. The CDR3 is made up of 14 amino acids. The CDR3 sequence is CASSNRGRGEKLFF. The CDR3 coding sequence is TGCGCCAGCAGTAACAGGGGGCGCGGAGAAAAACTGTTTTTT.

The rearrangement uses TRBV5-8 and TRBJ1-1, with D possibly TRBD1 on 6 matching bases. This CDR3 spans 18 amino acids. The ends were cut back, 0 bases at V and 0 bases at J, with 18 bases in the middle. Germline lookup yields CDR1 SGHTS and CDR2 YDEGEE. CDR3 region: CASSLAWQGRIMNTEAFF. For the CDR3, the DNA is TGTGCCAGCAGCTTGGCCTGGCAGGGGCGAATTATGAACACTGAAGCTTTCTTT.

The CDR3 DNA reads as TGTGCCACCGCTCCCGACAACTACAATGAGCAGTTCTTC. It is translated as CATAPDNYNEQFF. The chain couples TRBV24-1 to TRBJ2-1, with no clear D. The CDR3 is 13 residues long. V lost 9 bases and J 3 bases, leaving 11 bases between the germline ends. CDR1 and CDR2 from the germline V gene are KGHDR and SFDVKD.

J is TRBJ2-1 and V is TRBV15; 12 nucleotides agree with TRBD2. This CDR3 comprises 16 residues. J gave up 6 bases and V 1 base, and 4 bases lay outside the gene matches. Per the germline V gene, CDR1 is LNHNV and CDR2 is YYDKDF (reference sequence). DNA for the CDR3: TGTGCCACCAGCAGAGTAACTAGCGGGAGGAGCAATGAGCAGTTCTTC. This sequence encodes CATSRVTSGRSNEQFF.

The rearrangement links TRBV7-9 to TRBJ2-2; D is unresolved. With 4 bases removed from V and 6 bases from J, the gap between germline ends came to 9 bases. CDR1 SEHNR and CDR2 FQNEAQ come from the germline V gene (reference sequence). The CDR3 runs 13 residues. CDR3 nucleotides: TGTGCCAGCAGCTCTCGAGGTCCCGGGGAGCTGTTTTTT. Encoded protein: CASSSRGPGELFF.

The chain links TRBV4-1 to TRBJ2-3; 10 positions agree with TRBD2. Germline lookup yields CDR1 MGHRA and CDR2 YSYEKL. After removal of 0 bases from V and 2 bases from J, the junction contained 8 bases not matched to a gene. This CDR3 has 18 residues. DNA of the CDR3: TGCGCCAGCAGCCAAGATCGGGGGACTAGCGAAATCACAGATACGCAGTATTTT. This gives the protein CASSQDRGTSEITDTQYF.